The sequence of this T cell receptor beta chain was determined in a study of blood T cell repertoires in COVID-19 (dated by TCRdb to 2018 to 2020). About the investigation overall: Samples covering the acute and convalescent phases of COVID-19 were provided by collaborators in the United States, Italy and Spain. The prospective study material was composed of cDNA or gDNA derived from T cells, B-cell-depleted T cells, or PBMCs. The dataset comprised deeply sampled blood TCRbeta repertoires from subjects exposed to, actively infected with, or recovered from COVID-19. A freely available public database, intended as a resource for researchers studying the immune response to SARS-CoV-2, is where the repertoires were released. Samples came from the ongoing ImmuneRACE study (first 160 participants) plus 1,254 subjects from 6 global collaborators. The sample metadata nearly always contained a de-identified subject ID, COVID-19 status, age in years and sex. HLA class I and class II types, where available, came from metadata supplied by the sample provider rather than from assay-based typing.

The immunoSEQ Assay, a bias-controlled multiplex PCR, was used to amplify TCRbeta CDR3 regions from genomic DNA. The authors' analysis ran thus. The number of nucleated cells in each sample was estimated from the amplification of reference gene primers within the assay. Sequence reads were collapsed and filtered to measure the absolute abundance of every unique TCRbeta CDR3 rearrangement. For each sample, productive Simpson clonality was calculated as the square root of Simpson's diversity index over productive rearrangements. The immuneACCESS repertoire file appears here via TCRdb, limited to in-frame rearrangements. These files lack a portion of the clones; in checked studies, under half of the deficit traces to unresolved V genes, and the cause of the others is not known. The DNA was the basis for D and trimming; V, J and clone size are from that table. This sample has approximately 290,000 clones in its table, and roughly nine tenths of those were observed once. The leading ten clones occupy around 2.1% of the sample.

The collaborating institutions used their own protocols to collect whole blood in K2EDTA tubes. For TCRbeta analysis, collaborators shipped samples as frozen whole blood, isolated PBMCs, or DNA extracted from either of those sample types. As for this clone: What antigen it recognizes has not been identified. One base away there is no much larger clone; base qualities are not given.

The paper as a whole reports these results and caveats: The quantity of clinical and demographic metadata differed by source and by participant and was supplied without curation.

The TCR originated in a young man with active or convalescent COVID-19. The sequenced material came from peripheral blood.

The nucleotide sequence reads as follows: TGTGCCAGCAGTCAGAACCTAGGGTCCAGGAGGAGCAATGAGCAGTTCTTC. It encodes CASSQNLGSRRSNEQFF. The V and J segments used are TRBV28 and TRBJ2-1, with TRBD2 as a weak D call on 5 bases. From a lookup of the germline V gene, CDR1 and CDR2 are MDHEN and SYDVKM. Taken from cysteine to phenylalanine, the CDR3 has 17 residues. The sequence is cut down to CDR3 DNA, 51 bases in frame from base 1. Between the V and J ends, shortened by 5 bases and 6 bases respectively, the junction contains 23 bases.